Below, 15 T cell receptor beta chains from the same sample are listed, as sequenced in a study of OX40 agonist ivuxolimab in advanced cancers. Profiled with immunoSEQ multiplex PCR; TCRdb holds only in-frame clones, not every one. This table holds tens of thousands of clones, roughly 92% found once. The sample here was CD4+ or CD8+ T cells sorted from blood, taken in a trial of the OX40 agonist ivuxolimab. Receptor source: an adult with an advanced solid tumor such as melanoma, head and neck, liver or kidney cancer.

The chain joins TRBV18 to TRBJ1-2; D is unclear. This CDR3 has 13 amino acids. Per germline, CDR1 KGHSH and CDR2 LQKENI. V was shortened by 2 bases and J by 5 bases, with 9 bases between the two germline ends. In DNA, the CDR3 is TGTGCCAGCTCACCAGAGAATATGTATGGCTACACCTTC. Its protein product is CASSPENMYGYTF.

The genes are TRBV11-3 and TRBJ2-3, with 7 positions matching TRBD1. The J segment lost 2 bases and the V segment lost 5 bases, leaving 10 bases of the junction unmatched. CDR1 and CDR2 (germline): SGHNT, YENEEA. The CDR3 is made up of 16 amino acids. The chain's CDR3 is CASSLVGQVDTDTQYF. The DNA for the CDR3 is TGTGCCAGCAGCCTCGTCGGACAGGTAGACACAGATACGCAGTATTTT. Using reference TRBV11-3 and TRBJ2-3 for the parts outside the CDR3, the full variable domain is EAGVVQSPRYKIIEKKQPVAFWCNPISGHNTLYWYLQNLGQGPELLIRYENEEAVDDSQLPKDRFSAERLKGVDSTLKIQPAELGDSAVYLCASSLVGQVDTDTQYFGPGTRLTVL.

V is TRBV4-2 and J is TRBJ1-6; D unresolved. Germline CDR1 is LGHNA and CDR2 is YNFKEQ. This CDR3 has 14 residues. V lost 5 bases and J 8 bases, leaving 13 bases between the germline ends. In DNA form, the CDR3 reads TGTGCCAGCAGCAGGGAGGGTATCGATTCACCCCTCCACTTT. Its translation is CASSREGIDSPLHF.

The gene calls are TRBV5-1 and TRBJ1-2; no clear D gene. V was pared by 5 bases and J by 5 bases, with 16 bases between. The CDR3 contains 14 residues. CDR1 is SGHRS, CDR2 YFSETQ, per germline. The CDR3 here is CASREGPGSYGYTF. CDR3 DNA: TGCGCCAGCAGGGAAGGCCCGGGATCATATGGCTACACCTTC.

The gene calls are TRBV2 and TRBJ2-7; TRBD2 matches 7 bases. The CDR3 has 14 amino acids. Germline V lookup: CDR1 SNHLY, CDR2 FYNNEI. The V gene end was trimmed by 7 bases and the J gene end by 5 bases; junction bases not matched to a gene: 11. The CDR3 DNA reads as TGTGCCAGCAACCGTCTTGCGGGAGTTGACGAGCAGTACTTC. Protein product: CASNRLAGVDEQYF.

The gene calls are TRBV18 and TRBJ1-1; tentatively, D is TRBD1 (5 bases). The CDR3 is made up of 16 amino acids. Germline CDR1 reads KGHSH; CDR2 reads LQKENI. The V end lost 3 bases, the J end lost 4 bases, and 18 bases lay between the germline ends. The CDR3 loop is CASSPPSGRAITEAFF. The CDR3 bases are TGTGCCAGCTCACCCCCGTCAGGGAGGGCTATCACTGAAGCTTTCTTT.

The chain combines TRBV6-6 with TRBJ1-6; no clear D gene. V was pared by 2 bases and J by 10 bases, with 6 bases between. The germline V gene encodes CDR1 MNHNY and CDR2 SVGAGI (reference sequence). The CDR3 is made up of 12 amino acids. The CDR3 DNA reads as TGTGCCAGCAGTTACACGGGATCACCCCTCCACTTT. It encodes CASSYTGSPLHF.

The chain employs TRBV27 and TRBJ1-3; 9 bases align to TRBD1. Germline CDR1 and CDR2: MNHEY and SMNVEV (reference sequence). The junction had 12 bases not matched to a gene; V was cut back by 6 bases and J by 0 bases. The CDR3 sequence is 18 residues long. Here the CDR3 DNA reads TGTGCCAGCAGGCCCGGGACAGGGCGATTTCCCTCTGGAAACACCATATATTTT. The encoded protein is CASRPGTGRFPSGNTIYF.

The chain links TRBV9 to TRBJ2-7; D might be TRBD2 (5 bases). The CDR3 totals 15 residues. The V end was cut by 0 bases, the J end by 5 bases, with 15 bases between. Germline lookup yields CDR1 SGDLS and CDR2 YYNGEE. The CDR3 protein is CASSVDGPGTHEQYF. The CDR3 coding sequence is TGTGCCAGCAGCGTAGATGGTCCGGGAACCCACGAGCAGTACTTC.

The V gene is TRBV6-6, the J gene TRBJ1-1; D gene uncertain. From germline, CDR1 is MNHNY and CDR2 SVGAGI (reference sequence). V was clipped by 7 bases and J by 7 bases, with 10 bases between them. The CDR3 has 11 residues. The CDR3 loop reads CASTRRGEAFF. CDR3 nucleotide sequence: TGTGCCAGCACGAGACGCGGTGAAGCTTTCTTT.

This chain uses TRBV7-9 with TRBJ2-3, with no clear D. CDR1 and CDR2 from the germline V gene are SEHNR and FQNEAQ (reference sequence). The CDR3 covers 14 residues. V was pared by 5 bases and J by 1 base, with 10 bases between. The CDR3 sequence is CASSVSVGTDTQYF. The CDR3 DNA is TGTGCCAGCAGCGTCTCGGTCGGCACAGATACGCAGTATTTT. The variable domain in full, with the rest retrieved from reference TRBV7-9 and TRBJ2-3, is DTGVSQNPRHKITKRGQNVTFRCDPISEHNRLYWYRQTLGQGPEFLTYFQNEAQLEKSRLLSDRFSAERPKGSFSTLEIQRTEQGDSAMYLCASSVSVGTDTQYFGPGTRLTVL.

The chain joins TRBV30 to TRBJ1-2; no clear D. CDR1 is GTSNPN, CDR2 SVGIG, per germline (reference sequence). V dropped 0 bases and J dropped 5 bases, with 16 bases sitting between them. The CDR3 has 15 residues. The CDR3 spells CAWSVLGYSGYGYTF. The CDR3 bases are TGTGCCTGGAGTGTACTGGGGTACTCCGGTTATGGCTACACCTTC.

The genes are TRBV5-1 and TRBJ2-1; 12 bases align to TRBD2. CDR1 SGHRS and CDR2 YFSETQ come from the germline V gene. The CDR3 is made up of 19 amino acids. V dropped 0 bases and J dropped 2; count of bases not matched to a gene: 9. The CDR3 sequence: CASSLGVLTSGGAYNEQFF. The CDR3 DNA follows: TGCGCCAGCAGCTTGGGGGTCTTGACTAGCGGGGGCGCCTACAATGAGCAGTTCTTC.

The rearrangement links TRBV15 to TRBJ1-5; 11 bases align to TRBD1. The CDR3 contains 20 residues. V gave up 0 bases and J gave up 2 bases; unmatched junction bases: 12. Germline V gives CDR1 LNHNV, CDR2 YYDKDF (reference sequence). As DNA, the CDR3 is TGTGCCACCAGCAGAGATCCGGCGGACAGGGGGCTAGTCGGCAATCAGCCCCAGCATTTT. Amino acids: CATSRDPADRGLVGNQPQHF.

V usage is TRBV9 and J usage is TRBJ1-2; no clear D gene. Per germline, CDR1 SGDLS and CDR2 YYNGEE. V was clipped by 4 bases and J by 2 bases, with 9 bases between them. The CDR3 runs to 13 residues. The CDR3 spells CASSPPENYGYTF. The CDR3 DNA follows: TGTGCCAGCAGCCCACCCGAGAACTATGGCTACACCTTC.